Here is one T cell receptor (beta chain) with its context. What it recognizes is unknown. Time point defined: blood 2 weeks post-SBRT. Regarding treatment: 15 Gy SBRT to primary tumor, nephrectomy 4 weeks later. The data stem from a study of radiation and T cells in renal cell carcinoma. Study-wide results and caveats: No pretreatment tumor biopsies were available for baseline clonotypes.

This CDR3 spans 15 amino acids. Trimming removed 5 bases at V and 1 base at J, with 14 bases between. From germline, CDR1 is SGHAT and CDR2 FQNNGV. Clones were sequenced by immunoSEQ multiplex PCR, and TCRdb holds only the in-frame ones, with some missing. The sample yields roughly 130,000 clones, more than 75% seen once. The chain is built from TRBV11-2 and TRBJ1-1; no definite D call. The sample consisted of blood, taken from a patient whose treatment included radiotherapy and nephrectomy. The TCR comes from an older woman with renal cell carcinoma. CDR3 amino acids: CASSPSANQNTEAFF. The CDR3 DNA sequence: TGTGCCAGCAGCCCCTCGGCGAATCAGAACACTGAAGCTTTCTTT.